The entry that follows covers one T cell receptor beta chain sequence. Its target is unknown. Researchers ran the PCR with 60 Vbeta and 13 Jbeta primers. TCRdb keeps only in-frame clones here, not all; method: immunoSEQ multiplex PCR. The profile shows around 210,000 clones, 82% of them singletons. The V gene's germline CDR1 is SQVTM and CDR2 ANQGSEA. The CDR3 runs 13 residues. The V gene end was trimmed by 7 bases and the J gene end by 5 bases; junction bases not matched to a gene: 9. All the people who gave samples were healthy bone marrow donors. The data originate from a study of cytomegalovirus exposure and HLA in healthy donors. Whole-study findings and limits: TCR beta sequences reportedly predicted most subjects' HLA-A and HLA-B alleles accurately. Most of the CMV-associated TCR beta chains (in a later analysis) appeared to be HLA-restricted. Relative to equally common others, HLA-associated TCR beta chains showed greater clonal expansion in a later analysis.

The rearrangement uses TRBV29-1 and TRBJ1-1, with TRBD1 identical over 8 bases. This receptor was obtained from a woman in her forties in good health and CMV-seronegative. Material: PBMCs. In DNA, the CDR3 is TGCAGCGCAGCAGGGGGCGGAGGTACTGAAGCTTTCTTT. Amino acid sequence: CSAAGGGGTEAFF.